This is a list of T cell receptor beta chains from one sample in a study of cytomegalovirus exposure and HLA in healthy donors. The repertoire was sequenced with immunoSEQ multiplex PCR; TCRdb's copy has only in-frame clones and lacks some. Altogether 140,000 to 150,000 clones are present, 8.5% to 10% being singletons, with the ten largest covering about 1.9%. Sequenced input: PBMCs. The source of these receptors is a man aged 50 to 59 in good health and CMV-seronegative. Each CDR3 is given with its conserved first and last residue. The D gene is left open where the match is weak. Clone sizes are given selectively: once, few, many, or a class where the clone is expanded.

d_call	clone_size	v_call	j_call	cdr3_aa	cdr3_nt
NA	NA	TRBV2	TRBJ2-2	CASSGGQRGGELFF	TGTGCCAGCAGTGGAGGACAGAGGGGCGGGGAGCTGTTTTTT
TRBD1	NA	TRBV2	TRBJ1-5	CASRGTGRNQPQHF	TGTGCCAGCAGAGGGACAGGCCGCAATCAGCCCCAGCATTTT
TRBD2	few	TRBV29-1	TRBJ2-2	CSVRDLAVLANTGELFF	TGCAGCGTTCGGGACCTAGCGGTCCTCGCGAACACCGGGGAGCTGTTTTTT
NA	few	TRBV6-5	TRBJ2-2	CASSYRYGNTGELFF	TGTGCCAGCAGTTACCGTTACGGGAACACCGGGGAGCTGTTTTTT
NA	NA	TRBV19	TRBJ2-7	CASSTRTLSYEQYF	TGTGCCAGTAGTACTCGGACACTGAGCTACGAGCAGTACTTC
TRBD1	NA	TRBV7-6	TRBJ1-1	CASSLVRQGEAFF	TGTGCCAGCAGCTTAGTGAGACAGGGAGAAGCTTTCTTT
TRBD2	NA	TRBV9	TRBJ2-5	CASSPGLPSGTQYF	TGTGCCAGCAGCCCGGGACTACCTTCGGGGACCCAGTACTTC
NA	NA	TRBV11-2	TRBJ2-2	CASSLLNTGELFF	TGTGCCAGCAGCTTACTAAACACCGGGGAGCTGTTTTTT
NA	NA	TRBV28	TRBJ1-1	CASSLQGLNTEAFF	TGTGCCAGCAGTTTACAGGGGCTGAACACTGAAGCTTTCTTT
TRBD1	few	TRBV10-3	TRBJ1-1	CAISAGTEGTEAFF	TGTGCCATCAGTGCGGGGACAGAGGGAACTGAAGCTTTCTTT
NA	NA	TRBV7-2	TRBJ1-4	CASSGDSLNEKLFF	TGTGCCAGCAGCGGCGACAGTTTGAATGAAAAACTGTTTTTT
TRBD1	few	TRBV6-1	TRBJ1-4	CASSEALGQGEKLFF	TGTGCCAGCAGTGAAGCCCTCGGACAGGGGGAAAAACTGTTTTTT
NA	few	TRBV7-9	TRBJ1-1	CASSRAHGNTEAFF	TGTGCCAGCAGCCGTGCCCACGGGAACACTGAAGCTTTCTTT
TRBD1	few	TRBV7-7	TRBJ2-2	CASSARTGSLAGELFF	TGTGCTAGCAGCGCACGGACAGGGTCACTCGCCGGGGAGCTGTTTTTT
TRBD1	NA	TRBV30	TRBJ2-7	CAWTQDRGWYEQYF	TGTGCCTGGACCCAGGACAGGGGGTGGTACGAGCAGTACTTC
NA	few	TRBV19	TRBJ1-6	CASRRGGNNSPLHF	TGTGCCAGTAGGCGGGGGGGAAATAATTCACCCCTCCACTTT
NA	NA	TRBV19	TRBJ2-5	CASSIDPGGETQYF	TGTGCCAGTAGTATAGACCCAGGGGGGGAGACCCAGTACTTC
NA	NA	TRBV5-4	TRBJ1-2	CASSSQDSRGYTF	TGTGCCAGCAGCTCCCAGGACAGCCGTGGCTACACCTTC
TRBD2	few	TRBV9	TRBJ2-1	CASSVISNSRLAVWNEQFF	TGTGCCAGCAGCGTAATATCCAATTCTAGGCTAGCGGTGTGGAATGAGCAGTTCTTC
NA	few	TRBV30	TRBJ2-4	CAWMHTGNIQYF	TGTGCCTGGATGCACACAGGGAACATTCAGTACTTC
NA	many	TRBV6-1	TRBJ2-6	CASSEAGLSGANVLTF	TGTGCCAGCAGTGAAGCGGGGCTCTCTGGGGCCAACGTCCTGACTTTC
TRBD2	NA	TRBV11-2	TRBJ2-7	CASSLATGTGGYEQYF	TGTGCCAGCAGCTTAGCCACCGGTACGGGAGGATACGAGCAGTACTTC
NA	NA	TRBV28	TRBJ1-2	CASKMLQDGYTF	TGTGCCAGCAAAATGTTGCAGGATGGCTACACCTTC
NA	NA	TRBV2	TRBJ2-5	CASSGAGQETQYF	TGTGCCAGCAGTGGTGCAGGCCAAGAGACCCAGTACTTC
TRBD2	few	TRBV5-1	TRBJ2-1	CASSPRTSGNNEQFF	TGCGCCAGCAGCCCTCGGACTAGCGGGAACAATGAGCAGTTCTTC
NA	NA	TRBV7-9	TRBJ2-2	CASSRLGPTPGELFF	TGTGCCAGCAGTCGCCTGGGGCCTACACCCGGGGAGCTGTTTTTT
TRBD1	NA	TRBV28	TRBJ1-5	CASRTGDSNQPQHF	TGTGCCAGTCGGACAGGGGATAGCAATCAGCCCCAGCATTTT
TRBD1	NA	TRBV27	TRBJ2-7	CASSSKQGPYTYEQYF	TGTGCCAGCAGCTCAAAACAGGGGCCCTATACCTACGAGCAGTACTTC
TRBD2	NA	TRBV5-3	TRBJ2-1	CARSSRTSYNEQFF	TGTGCCAGAAGCTCAAGGACTAGCTACAATGAGCAGTTCTTC
NA	NA	TRBV9	TRBJ2-3	CASSAGFPTDTQYF	TGTGCCAGCAGCGCAGGGTTTCCCACAGATACGCAGTATTTT
TRBD1	NA	TRBV6-6	TRBJ1-4	CASRTGGTEKLFF	TGTGCCAGCAGAACAGGGGGGACGGAAAAACTGTTTTTT
NA	few	TRBV7-3	TRBJ2-1	CASSSRRGEQFF	TGTGCCAGCAGCTCACGGAGGGGTGAGCAGTTCTTC
NA	few	TRBV7-9	TRBJ2-1	CASSLDVREQFF	TGTGCCAGCAGCTTAGATGTGAGGGAGCAGTTCTTC
TRBD1	NA	TRBV10-1	TRBJ2-3	CASSGGQGPLDTQYF	TGCGCCAGCAGTGGGGGACAGGGGCCATTGGATACGCAGTATTTT
TRBD2	many	TRBV11-3	TRBJ2-5	CASSLGGLAAETQYF	TGTGCCAGCAGCTTAGGCGGACTAGCGGCTGAGACCCAGTACTTC
NA	few	TRBV5-6	TRBJ1-1	CASSLTGAEAFF	TGTGCCAGCAGCCTGACCGGGGCTGAAGCTTTCTTT